The rows below give T cell receptor beta chains drawn from one sample of a study of cytomegalovirus exposure and HLA in healthy donors. Measured with immunoSEQ multiplex PCR; TCRdb has only the in-frame clones, and not every one. In the table there are about 130,000 clones, under 85% of which are singletons. The sequencing sample was made of PBMCs. Source of these receptors: a woman aged 40 to 50 in good health and CMV-seropositive. Both conserved end residues are part of each CDR3. Fields, in order: J gene, V gene, clone size, D gene, CDR3 protein, CDR3 DNA. The D gene is left open where the match is weak. Only part of the rows carry a size: once, few, many, or a class if the clone is expanded.

TRBJ1-1 TRBV28 NA TRBD1 CASSRDRPLFEAFF TGTGCCAGCAGTAGGGACAGACCGTTATTTGAAGCTTTCTTT
TRBJ1-1 TRBV27 few NA CATRDTPNTEAFF TGTGCCACCCGAGACACGCCGAACACTGAAGCTTTCTTT
TRBJ2-3 TRBV5-4 NA NA CASSLSGSTDTQYF TGTGCCAGCAGCTTGAGTGGCAGCACAGATACGCAGTATTTT
TRBJ2-5 TRBV5-3 NA NA CARSSTGVPAGETQYF TGTGCCAGAAGCTCAACAGGAGTCCCGGCGGGGGAGACCCAGTACTTC
TRBJ1-2 TRBV11-2 NA TRBD1 CASSLAQGEGYTF TGTGCCAGCAGCTTAGCACAGGGGGAGGGCTACACCTTC
TRBJ1-1 TRBV7-9 NA NA CASSKGTDTEAFF TGTGCCAGCAGCAAAGGTACAGACACTGAAGCTTTCTTT
TRBJ1-5 TRBV4-1 NA NA CASSLDRNSNQPQHF TGCGCCAGCAGTTTGGACAGAAATAGCAATCAGCCCCAGCATTTT
TRBJ2-3 TRBV11-2 once TRBD2 CASSPRLATDTQYF TGTGCCAGCAGCCCCAGACTAGCTACAGATACGCAGTATTTT
TRBJ1-2 TRBV5-4 NA TRBD1 CASSYRDRVGYGYTF TGTGCCAGCAGCTACCGGGACAGGGTAGGCTATGGCTACACCTTC
TRBJ2-1 TRBV2 NA TRBD2 CASSVRLAVTYNEQFF TGTGCCAGCAGTGTCAGACTAGCGGTGACCTACAATGAGCAGTTCTTC
TRBJ1-1 TRBV11-2 NA NA CASSFRDPNTEAFF TGTGCCAGCAGCTTCAGGGATCCCAACACTGAAGCTTTCTTT
TRBJ1-5 TRBV6-1 few TRBD1 CASSQGASSNQPQHF TGTGCCAGCAGCCAGGGGGCGAGTAGCAATCAGCCCCAGCATTTT
TRBJ1-2 TRBV14 few NA CASSQGLSRVGYTF TGTGCCAGCAGCCAAGGGTTGAGTCGGGTTGGCTACACCTTC
TRBJ1-1 TRBV13 once TRBD1 CASSSPTGGSEAFF TGTGCCAGCAGCTCGCCGACAGGGGGGTCTGAAGCTTTCTTT
TRBJ1-1 TRBV27 NA NA CASSPRRGTEAFF TGTGCCAGCAGCCCGAGGAGGGGCACTGAAGCTTTCTTT
TRBJ2-7 TRBV10-3 NA NA CAISEEVGYEQYF TGTGCCATCAGTGAAGAGGTTGGCTACGAGCAGTACTTC
TRBJ2-1 TRBV5-1 NA NA CASSAGDYNEQFF TGCGCCAGCAGCGCAGGGGATTACAATGAGCAGTTCTTC
TRBJ1-3 TRBV9 NA TRBD1 CASSTGQGTGNTIYF TGTGCCAGCAGCACCGGACAGGGGACTGGAAACACCATATATTTT
TRBJ2-5 TRBV5-1 NA TRBD2 CASSRVTGGLETQYF TGCGCCAGCAGCCGTGTAACGGGAGGGTTGGAGACCCAGTACTTC